Here is one TCR beta chain with its context. Antigen specificity is unknown. This may be a read error: a much more frequent sequence differs by one nucleotide. Unique molecular identifiers were present on the cDNA, and a universal primer site came from template switching. A single record per CDR3 protein comes from TCRdb applying MiXCR to the 5' RACE reads. The top ten clones hold about 8.1% of a sample with about 340,000 distinct CDR3 sequences, approximately 8.8% of them seen once. CDR1 and CDR2 (germline): SGHRS, YFSETQ. V was clipped by 0 bases and J by 5 bases, with 18 bases between them. CDR3 length equals 17 residues. The source of the sample is a study of identical twins. Whole-study results and caveats: Zero-insertion analyses were open to partial confounding by invariant MAIT and iNKT cells. With abundant cord blood beta clonotypes, insertions were fewer; memory repertoires showed no such pattern. With monozygotic twins, out-of-frame TCR alpha sharing exceeded what models estimated.

The receptor comes from a woman between 50 and 59 years old in good health. V gene TRBV5-1 combines with J gene TRBJ2-1; TRBD1 is a possible D gene (5 bases). The sample comprised naive T cells sorted from blood. As DNA, the CDR3 is TGCGCCAGCAGCTTGGCAGGTCAGCAGGGATTTAACAATGAGCAGTTCTTC. Its translation: CASSLAGQQGFNNEQFF.